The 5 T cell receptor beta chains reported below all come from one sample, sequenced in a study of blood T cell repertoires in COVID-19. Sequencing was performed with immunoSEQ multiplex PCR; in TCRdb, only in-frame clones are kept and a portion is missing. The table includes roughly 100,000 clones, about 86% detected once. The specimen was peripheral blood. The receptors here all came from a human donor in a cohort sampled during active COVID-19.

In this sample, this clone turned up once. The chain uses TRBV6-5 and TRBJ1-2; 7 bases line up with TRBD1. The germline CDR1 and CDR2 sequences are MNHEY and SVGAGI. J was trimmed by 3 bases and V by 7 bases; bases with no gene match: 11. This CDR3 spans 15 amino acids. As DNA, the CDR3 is TGTGCCAGCAACACTCAGGGGGGCGGCTACTATGGCTACACCTTC. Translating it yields CASNTQGGGYYGYTF.

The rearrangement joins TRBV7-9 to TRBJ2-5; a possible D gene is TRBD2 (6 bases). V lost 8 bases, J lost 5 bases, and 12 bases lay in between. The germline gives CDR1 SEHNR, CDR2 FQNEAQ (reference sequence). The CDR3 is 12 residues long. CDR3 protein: CASGGTRETQYF. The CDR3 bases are TGTGCCAGCGGGGGGACTCGGGAGACCCAGTACTTC. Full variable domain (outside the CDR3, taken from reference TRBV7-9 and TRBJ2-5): DTGVSQNPRHKITKRGQNVTFRCDPISEHNRLYWYRQTLGQGPEFLTYFQNEAQLEKSRLLSDRFSAERPKGSFSTLEIQRTEQGDSAMYLCASGGTRETQYFGPGTRLLVL.

The chain's CDR3 is CAISDPSLNEQFF. The CDR3, as DNA: TGTGCCATCAGTGATCCTTCCCTGAATGAGCAGTTCTTC. This rearrangement joins TRBV10-3 to TRBJ2-1; D unclear. Between the trimmed V and J ends, which lost 3 bases and 7 bases, there was a span of 10 bases. This CDR3 region has 13 residues. In germline, CDR1 is ENHRY, CDR2 SYGVKD.

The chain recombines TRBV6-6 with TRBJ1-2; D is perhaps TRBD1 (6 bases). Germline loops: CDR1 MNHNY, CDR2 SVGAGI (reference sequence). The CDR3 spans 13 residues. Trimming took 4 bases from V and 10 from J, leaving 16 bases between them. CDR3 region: CASSSGQLRAYTF. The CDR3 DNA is TGTGCCAGCAGTTCAGGACAGCTAAGAGCCTACACCTTC.

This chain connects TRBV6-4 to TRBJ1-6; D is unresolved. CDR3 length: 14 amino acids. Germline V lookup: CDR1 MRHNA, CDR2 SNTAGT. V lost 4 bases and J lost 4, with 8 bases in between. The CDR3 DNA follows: TGTGCCAGCAGTGCTATAGCTTATAATTCACCCCTCCACTTT. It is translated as CASSAIAYNSPLHF.